Below are 25 T cell receptor beta chains sequenced from a single sample in a study of shared clonotypes between healthy human individuals. The table came from immunoSEQ multiplex PCR; TCRdb's copy has only in-frame clones and leaves some out. The sample contains about 1 million clones, around 76% of which appear only once. The sample taken for sequencing was memory CD4+ T cells sorted from blood. Specified subset: CD45RA-negative fraction. All receptors derive from a man between 18 and 35 years old in good health.

Note on this clone: Mismatch with germline at one junction end may stem from a read error. The V and J genes are TRBV18 and TRBJ2-7; TRBD1 agrees at 9 bases. Germline V gene data show CDR1 as KGHSH and CDR2 as LQKENI. The CDR3 extends over 12 amino acids. CDR3 amino acids: CASSPGKDRGHF. DNA of the CDR3: TGTGCCAGCTCACCAGGGAAGGACAGGGGCCACTTC.

V usage is TRBV4-2 and J usage is TRBJ2-3; a possible D gene is TRBD1 (5 bases). V was trimmed by 0 bases and J by 3 bases, leaving 13 bases between them. The germline gives CDR1 LGHNA, CDR2 YNFKEQ. The CDR3 sequence is 16 residues long. In DNA, the CDR3 is TGTGCCAGCAGCCAAGACATCCAGGGAAAGACAGATACGCAGTATTTT. This encodes CASSQDIQGKTDTQYF.

V is TRBV5-1 and J is TRBJ2-3; weak D call: TRBD1 (6 bases). The CDR3 runs 13 residues. Deletions cut 4 bases from V and 6 bases from J, with 12 bases between. The germline CDR1 and CDR2 sequences are SGHRS and YFSETQ. CDR3 loop: CASSGQPLDTQYF. In DNA, the CDR3 is TGCGCCAGCAGCGGACAGCCATTGGATACGCAGTATTTT. Variable domain in full (rest from reference TRBV5-1 and TRBJ2-3): KAGVTQTPRYLIKTRGQQVTLSCSPISGHRSVSWYQQTPGQGLQFLFEYFSETQRNKGNFPGRFSGRQFSNSRSEMNVSTLELGDSALYLCASSGQPLDTQYFGPGTRLTVL.

The CDR3 reads CASGKDRNTGELFF. The DNA of the CDR3 is TGTGCTAGTGGTAAGGACAGGAACACCGGGGAGCTGTTTTTT. V and J are TRBV12-5 and TRBJ2-2; D might be TRBD1 (6 bases). V shed 5 bases and J shed 1 base, with 8 bases lying between them. In germline, CDR1 is LGHNT, CDR2 FRNRAP. The CDR3 contains 14 residues.

Many counts were recorded for this clone. The chain employs TRBV7-3 and TRBJ2-7, with D possibly called TRBD1 or TRBD2 (5 bases each). The CDR3 has 15 residues. Trimming pared 3 bases from V and 4 bases from J, leaving 16 bases between. Per the germline V gene, CDR1 is SGHTA and CDR2 is FQGTGA. CDR3 amino acids: CASSLSGLGPYEQYF. CDR3 sequence (DNA): TGTGCCAGCAGCTTGAGCGGATTGGGACCATACGAGCAGTACTTC. The full variable domain, its missing parts supplied by reference TRBV7-3 and TRBJ2-7, is GAGVSQTPSNKVTEKGKYVELRCDPISGHTALYWYRQSLGQGPEFLIYFQGTGAADDSGLPNDRFFAVRPEGSVSTLKIQRTERGDSAVYLCASSLSGLGPYEQYFGPGTRLTVT.

This clone was picked up one time. This chain uses TRBV2 with TRBJ1-5; no firm D call. V lost 3 bases, J lost 5 bases, and 11 bases lay in between. Germline V gene lookup returns CDR1 SNHLY and CDR2 FYNNEI. CDR3 length equals 14 residues. CDR3 nucleotides: TGTGCCAGCAGTGAGCAGGTAGGCGATCAGCCCCAGCATTTT. This encodes CASSEQVGDQPQHF. Based on the CDR3 plus reference TRBV2 and TRBJ1-5, the full variable domain is EPEVTQTPSHQVTQMGQEVILRCVPISNHLYFYWYRQILGQKVEFLVSFYNNEISEKSEIFDDQFSVERPDGSNFTLKIRSTKLEDSAMYFCASSEQVGDQPQHFGDGTRLSIL.

The chain couples TRBV7-9 to TRBJ1-4; D gene unclear. CDR1 is SEHNR and CDR2 is FQNEAQ in the germline V gene (reference sequence). The CDR3 is made up of 13 amino acids. V lost 5 bases, J lost 4 bases, and 8 bases lay in between. In nucleotides, the CDR3 is TGTGCCAGCAGCCCCCGGGATAATGAAAAACTGTTTTTT. Its translation: CASSPRDNEKLFF.

CDR3 coding DNA: TGTGCCAGCAGCTTGGGCGGGAGTGGCTACAATGAGCAGTTCTTC. It translates to CASSLGGSGYNEQFF. This chain connects TRBV5-5 to TRBJ2-1; 7 bases line up with TRBD2. From germline, CDR1 is SGHKS and CDR2 YYEKEE (reference sequence). The CDR3 extends over 15 amino acids. J gave up 3 bases and V 0 bases, and 3 bases lay outside the gene matches.

The chain employs TRBV7-3 and TRBJ2-3; D not resolved. Germline CDR1 is SGHTA and CDR2 is FQGTGA. The CDR3 runs 14 residues. V shed 1 base and J shed 4 bases, with 9 bases lying between them. CDR3 residues: CASSLNAKSDTQYF. The CDR3 DNA reads as TGTGCCAGCAGCTTAAATGCGAAATCAGATACGCAGTATTTT.

This clone has only one observation. This chain links TRBV5-4 with TRBJ2-3; possibly TRBD2 for D (7 bases). CDR1 and CDR2 from the germline V gene are SGHNT and YYREEE (reference sequence). This CDR3 region has 15 residues. The germline V and J ends were trimmed by 8 bases and 6 bases, with 22 bases remaining between them. Here the CDR3 reads CASRRGGGATDTQYF. In nucleotides, the CDR3 is TGTGCCAGTCGTCGAGGCGGGGGCGCGACGGATACGCAGTATTTT.

The chain is built from TRBV9 and TRBJ2-7; a weak D match, TRBD1 (5 bases). CDR1 and CDR2 from the germline V gene are SGDLS and YYNGEE. This CDR3 spans 15 amino acids. V was cut by 0 bases and J by 5 bases, with 15 bases left in between. The CDR3 DNA reads as TGTGCCAGCAGCGTAGAGGGGTGGGAAATGGACGAGCAGTACTTC. Its protein product is CASSVEGWEMDEQYF.

The genes are TRBV4-3 and TRBJ1-6, with D perhaps matching TRBD1 (5 bases). V lost 0 bases and J lost 0, with 12 bases in between. Germline V gene data show CDR1 as LGHNA and CDR2 as YSLEER. CDR3 length equals 18 residues. The CDR3 protein is CASSQEGAGSSYNSPLHF. The CDR3 DNA follows: TGCGCCAGCAGCCAAGAAGGGGCAGGAAGCTCCTATAATTCACCCCTCCACTTT.

This clone was seen a handful of times. The chain employs TRBV27 and TRBJ1-2; 7 bases line up with TRBD1. This CDR3 has 13 residues. Germline V gene data show CDR1 as MNHEY and CDR2 as SMNVEV (reference sequence). The ends lost 7 bases at V and 1 base at J; junction bases unmatched: 3. The CDR3 sequence is CASKRQGNYGYTF. CDR3 DNA: TGTGCCAGCAAACGACAGGGTAACTATGGCTACACCTTC.

With respect to this clone: The same CDR3 arises from other DNA sequences in this sample as well. The V and J genes are TRBV6-1 and TRBJ2-6, with D hard to call. This CDR3 has 13 residues. CDR1 MNHNS and CDR2 SASEGT come from the germline V gene. Trimming stripped 2 bases from V and 3 bases from J, with 2 bases between. The DNA of the CDR3 is TGTGCCAGCAGTGAAAGTGGGGCCAACGTCCTGACTTTC. This gives the protein CASSESGANVLTF.

The DNA of the CDR3 is TGCGCCAGCAGCGGAACTAGCGGGGGTTTGTCCTACAATGAGCAGTTCTTC. This translates into CASSGTSGGLSYNEQFF. The chain is built from TRBV5-1 and TRBJ2-1; 11 nucleotides align to TRBD2. The CDR3 extends over 17 amino acids. Germline assignment: CDR1 SGHRS and CDR2 YFSETQ. Unmatched junction bases numbered 7, after V lost 4 bases and J lost 1 base.

CDR3 DNA sequence: TGTGCCAGCAGTGGGGTTCCCGGGACAGTTAACCGTTATGGCTACACCTTC. It yields the protein CASSGVPGTVNRYGYTF. The chain has TRBV6-1 and TRBJ1-2; 7 bases align to TRBD1. There are 17 residues in the CDR3. V dropped 4 bases and J dropped 5; count of bases not matched to a gene: 16. Germline V gene sequence: CDR1 MNHNS, CDR2 SASEGT.

This chain connects TRBV7-9 to TRBJ2-7; 7 bases fit TRBD1. After removal of 5 bases from V and 2 bases from J, the junction contained 18 bases not matched to a gene. CDR1 SEHNR and CDR2 FQNEAQ come from the germline V gene (reference sequence). The CDR3 extends over 18 amino acids. CDR3 in DNA: TGTGCCAGCAGCCCCTTGGCGATCACAGGGGAGCATGCCTACGAGCAGTACTTC. This translates into CASSPLAITGEHAYEQYF.

The chain joins TRBV11-2 to TRBJ1-3, with D unresolved. The V gene lost 3 bases and the J gene lost 0 bases, with 9 bases spanning the gap. CDR1 and CDR2 (germline): SGHAT, FQNNGV. The CDR3 runs to 15 residues. The CDR3 here is CASSFQQISGNTIYF. For the CDR3, the DNA is TGTGCCAGCAGCTTTCAACAGATCTCTGGAAACACCATATATTTT.

The CDR3 region has the DNA TGTGCCAGCAGCCCAGACAGGGTGCGGAACACTGAAGCTTTCTTT. Amino acid sequence: CASSPDRVRNTEAFF. V and J are TRBV7-2 and TRBJ1-1; 7 nucleotides match TRBD1. V dropped 5 bases and J dropped 1; count of bases not matched to a gene: 7. CDR3 size: 15 residues. From germline, CDR1 is SGHTA and CDR2 FQGNSA.

Only one count was recorded for this clone. The CDR3 protein is CAWSVTINYGYTF. The CDR3 DNA is TGTGCCTGGAGTGTAACGATTAACTATGGCTACACCTTC. The chain has TRBV30 and TRBJ1-2; no clear D. CDR1 GTSNPN and CDR2 SVGIG come from the germline V gene (reference sequence). The V end lost 0 bases, the J end lost 1 base, and 6 bases lay between the germline ends. The CDR3 sequence is 13 residues long.

The chain is built from TRBV27 and TRBJ1-2, with 8 bases fitting TRBD1. Germline CDR1 MNHEY, CDR2 SMNVEV (reference sequence). Unmatched junction bases numbered 5, after V lost 4 bases and J lost 7 bases. This CDR3 contains 13 residues. CDR3 region: CASSSPGGSGYTF. The CDR3 DNA follows: TGTGCCAGCAGTTCCCCAGGGGGCTCTGGCTACACCTTC.

The chain joins TRBV6-6 to TRBJ1-1, with D unclear. V lost 5 bases and J lost 4, with 20 bases in between. Germline lookup yields CDR1 MNHNY and CDR2 SVGAGI (reference sequence). This CDR3 is 16 amino acids long. CDR3 nucleotides: TGTGCCAGCAGTGCTCCTGATCGGGGTTGGAGCACTGAAGCTTTCTTT. This gives the protein CASSAPDRGWSTEAFF.

This chain links TRBV10-3 with TRBJ1-2; D is possibly TRBD1 (5 bases). The CDR3 contains 13 residues. CDR1 is ENHRY and CDR2 is SYGVKD in the germline V gene. Trimming removed 1 base at V and 4 bases at J, with 7 bases between. As DNA, the CDR3 is TGTGCCATCAGTGAGTTCGACAGCTATGGCTACACCTTC. As protein: CAISEFDSYGYTF.

The table lists this clone with many counts. This chain joins TRBV11-3 and TRBJ1-5, with a weak D call TRBD1 (6 bases). Germline V CDR1 and CDR2: SGHNT, YENEEA. The length of the CDR3 is 16 residues. Trimming pared 3 bases from V and 2 bases from J, leaving 14 bases between. The CDR3 region is CASSFGGRKGNQPQHF. In DNA form, the CDR3 reads TGTGCCAGCAGCTTCGGGGGGCGCAAGGGCAATCAGCCCCAGCATTTT.

This clone appeared a few times. This chain uses TRBV10-3 with TRBJ1-1; the match to TRBD1 covers 7 bases. Germline values: CDR1 ENHRY, CDR2 SYGVKD. This CDR3 has 14 residues. Trimming at V came to 2 bases and at J to 5 bases, leaving 5 bases not matched to a gene. This CDR3 reads CAISEETGRTEAFF. The CDR3 region has the DNA TGTGCCATCAGTGAGGAGACAGGGAGGACTGAAGCTTTCTTT.